These 30 T cell receptor beta chains were all obtained from the same sample, sequenced in a study of CD8 T cells in ankylosing spondylitis. TCRdb passed the 5' RACE reads through MiXCR, listing each CDR3 protein once. Altogether some 130,000 distinct CDR3 sequences are present, 12% to 15% being singletons, with the ten largest covering 3%. Sequenced material: blood, either unsorted or a sorted T cell fraction (not recorded which). These TCRs come from a female donor with ankylosing spondylitis or in good health (not recorded which).

On this clonotype itself: A much larger clone differs by one base, so this may be a read error. The V call is TRBV7-2, the J call TRBJ1-1, with a tentative D call TRBD1 (5 bases). In germline, CDR1 is SGHTA, CDR2 FQGNSA. The CDR3 runs 17 residues. CDR3 bases: TGTGCCAGCAGCTTTCGGGTGGGACGGAACATGAACAGTGAAGCTTTCTTT. Translated, it gives CASSFRVGRNMNSEAFF.

The chain recombines TRBV12-3 or TRBV12-4 with TRBJ1-1; D gene uncertain. V was shortened by 3 bases and J by 0 bases, with 11 bases between the two germline ends. The CDR3 is 15 amino acids. CDR3 coding DNA: TGTGCCAGCAGTTTGCGACGGATTATGAACACTGAAGCTTTCTTT. Residues: CASSLRRIMNTEAFF.

The chain joins TRBV6-6 to TRBJ2-7; the D is unclear. This CDR3 contains 13 residues. Deletions cut 7 bases from V and 0 bases from J, with 10 bases between. Germline CDR1 and CDR2: MNHNY and SVGAGI (reference sequence). The CDR3 nucleotides are TGTGCCAGCACTCCCATTGGCTCCTACGAGCAGTACTTC. It codes for CASTPIGSYEQYF.

This clonotype has more than one count but fewer than ten. The rearrangement uses TRBV5-1 and TRBJ2-7, with TRBD2 matching over 11 bases. The junction had 11 bases not matched to a gene; V was cut back by 9 bases and J by 6 bases. The CDR3 extends over 14 amino acids. Germline V CDR1 and CDR2: SGHRS, YFSETQ. As DNA, the CDR3 is TGCGCCACTTCTTTTAGCGGGAGGGCCTTCGAGCAGTACTTC. Its translation: CATSFSGRAFEQYF.

This chain connects TRBV2 to TRBJ1-2; TRBD1 agrees at 7 bases. V lost 6 bases and J lost 8; bases outside the gene matches: 12. CDR3 length equals 14 residues. Germline CDR1 and CDR2: SNHLY and FYNNEI. CDR3: CASRSGTEVPGYTF. As DNA, the CDR3 is TGTGCCAGCAGATCCGGGACAGAAGTGCCCGGCTACACCTTC.

A few counts support this clonotype. J is TRBJ1-5 and V is TRBV5-1, with a weak D call TRBD1 (5 bases). Trimming removed 0 bases at V and 4 bases at J, with 17 bases between. CDR1 SGHRS and CDR2 YFSETQ come from the germline V gene. The CDR3 totals 17 residues. The CDR3 DNA reads as TGCGCCAGCAGCTTGGGTGCGGGGGACGCAGGGAATCAGCCCCAGCATTTT. Translation: CASSLGAGDAGNQPQHF.

The rearrangement links TRBV20-1 to TRBJ2-1, with TRBD2 matching 7 bases. CDR1 is DFQATT and CDR2 is SNEGSKA in the germline V gene (reference sequence). J was trimmed by 7 bases and V by 5 bases; bases with no gene match: 11. This CDR3 is 14 amino acids long. CDR3 nucleotide sequence: TGCAGTGCTCCAGGGACTACTCGCCTGAATGAGCAGTTCTTC. Protein sequence: CSAPGTTRLNEQFF.

This clonotype was picked up a small number of times. The chain carries TRBV7-2 and TRBJ2-3; 9 nucleotides match TRBD2. The junction had 5 bases not matched to a gene; V was cut back by 1 base and J by 6 bases. CDR1 and CDR2 from the germline V gene are SGHTA and FQGNSA. The CDR3 extends over 15 amino acids. CDR3 nucleotide sequence: TGTGCCAGCAGCTTAGGTTGGCTAGCGGGGGATACGCAGTATTTT. Translated: CASSLGWLAGDTQYF.

The chain employs TRBV20-1 and TRBJ2-7, with a weak D call TRBD1 (5 bases). The CDR3 covers 14 residues. The V end lost 6 bases, the J end lost 3 bases, and 18 bases lay between the germline ends. Germline CDR1 and CDR2: DFQATT and SNEGSKA (reference sequence). In nucleotides, the CDR3 is TGCAGTGCCCGTGGGGCCCGGCACTACTACGAGCAGTACTTC. It codes for CSARGARHYYEQYF.

The V and J genes are TRBV28 and TRBJ1-1, with D tentatively TRBD1 (6 bases). The CDR3 is made up of 15 amino acids. V dropped 6 bases and J dropped 0 bases, with 14 bases sitting between them. Germline V gives CDR1 MDHEN, CDR2 SYDVKM. The CDR3 is CASRTDSIMNTEAFF. CDR3 nucleotide sequence: TGTGCCAGCAGAACGGACAGCATAATGAACACTGAAGCTTTCTTT. Drawing the rest from reference TRBV28 and TRBJ1-1, the complete variable domain is DVKVTQSSRYLVKRTGEKVFLECVQDMDHENMFWYRQDPGLGLRLIYFSYDVKMKEKGDIPEGYSVSREKKERFSLILESASTNQTSMYLCASRTDSIMNTEAFFGQGTRLTVV.

This chain connects TRBV12-3 or TRBV12-4 to TRBJ2-1; D unresolved. V was trimmed by 8 bases and J by 5 bases, leaving 7 bases between them. This CDR3 is built from 11 residues. The CDR3 bases are TGTGCCAGCGGACCCCACAATGAGCAGTTCTTC. Its protein is CASGPHNEQFF.

The chain is built from TRBV20-1 and TRBJ2-3, with D possibly matching TRBD2 (6 bases). V was pared by 6 bases and J by 5 bases, with 15 bases between. CDR3 length: 13 residues. Germline V gene lookup returns CDR1 DFQATT and CDR2 SNEGSKA (reference sequence). DNA of the CDR3: TGCAGTGCCCCGGGACTGCAGGGAGATACGCAGTATTTT. Translating it yields CSAPGLQGDTQYF.

This clonotype came up a few times. The rearrangement joins TRBV29-1 to TRBJ2-7, with no clear D. Trimming cost V 4 bases and J 3 bases, with 16 bases left between them. CDR1 and CDR2 (germline): SQVTM, ANQGSEA. The CDR3 loop spans 14 amino acids. The CDR3 nucleotides are TGCAGCGTTGTTTTGGGTTGGGTAGTCTACGAGCAGTACTTC. It encodes CSVVLGWVVYEQYF.

This clonotype was recorded many times. The gene calls are TRBV7-2 and TRBJ1-6; possible D gene TRBD1, 6 bases. This CDR3 has 15 amino acids. CDR1 and CDR2 (germline): SGHTA, FQGNSA. Trimming removed 2 bases at V and 10 bases at J, with 15 bases between. The CDR3 protein is CASSLQQGSASPLHF. The CDR3 DNA is TGTGCCAGCAGCTTACAACAGGGTTCTGCCTCACCCCTCCACTTT.

This chain uses TRBV9 with TRBJ2-1; TRBD2 matches 14 bases. With V trimmed by 4 bases and J by 10 bases, 7 bases remained unmatched. This CDR3 has 15 residues. The germline V gene encodes CDR1 SGDLS and CDR2 YYNGEE. In DNA, the CDR3 is TGTGCCAGCAGCCCTCGACTAGCGGGGGGGCCGGAGCAGTTCTTC. It encodes CASSPRLAGGPEQFF.

This clonotype was seen more than once but under ten times. CDR3 coding DNA: TGCAGTGCTAGAGACCCGGCCGGCCCGGATACGCAGTATTTT. Translating it yields CSARDPAGPDTQYF. V usage is TRBV20-1 and J usage is TRBJ2-3; D is unresolved. V lost 0 bases, J lost 6 bases, and 13 bases lay in between. Per germline, CDR1 DFQATT and CDR2 SNEGSKA (reference sequence). The CDR3 consists of 14 residues.

V and J are TRBV7-2 and TRBJ2-3, with 14 bases matching TRBD2. The CDR3 totals 19 residues. The V and J ends lost 0 bases and 1 base, in that order; junction bases with no gene match: 6. Germline V gives CDR1 SGHTA, CDR2 FQGNSA. The CDR3 sequence is CASSLARLAGGLGTDTQYF. The CDR3 bases are TGTGCCAGCAGCTTAGCACGACTAGCGGGGGGGCTTGGCACAGATACGCAGTATTTT.

This sequence joins TRBV7-3 and TRBJ2-3, with D maybe TRBD2 (5 bases). The CDR3 loop spans 17 amino acids. The V gene lost 0 bases and the J gene lost 4 bases, with 17 bases spanning the gap. Germline V gives CDR1 SGHTA, CDR2 FQGTGA. The DNA of the CDR3 is TGTGCCAGCAGCTTAACGTGGATAGGGAGTATTTCAGATACGCAGTATTTT. Protein: CASSLTWIGSISDTQYF.

The rearrangement uses TRBV5-1 and TRBJ2-5; D gene unclear. Per germline, CDR1 SGHRS and CDR2 YFSETQ. V lost 7 bases to trimming and J lost 0 bases, with 7 bases between them. This CDR3 has 12 amino acids. CDR3 in amino acids: CASGRNQETQYF. In DNA form, the CDR3 reads TGCGCCAGCGGGCGGAACCAAGAGACCCAGTACTTC.

This clonotype was recorded a few times. This chain links TRBV29-1 with TRBJ1-2, with D perhaps TRBD1 (5 bases). This CDR3 spans 13 amino acids. V was pared by 0 bases and J by 8 bases, with 13 bases between. The germline CDR1 and CDR2 sequences are SQVTM and ANQGSEA. CDR3 region: CSVEDKGRDGYTF. CDR3 bases: TGCAGCGTTGAAGACAAGGGACGGGACGGCTACACCTTC.

This chain links TRBV7-6 with TRBJ2-7; D is uncertain. V was pared by 1 base and J by 0 bases, with 13 bases between. CDR3 size: 16 residues. From germline, CDR1 is SGHVS and CDR2 FNYEAQ. CDR3: CASSLVSGQSSYEQYF. Written as DNA, the CDR3 is TGTGCCAGCAGCTTAGTATCCGGGCAAAGCTCCTACGAGCAGTACTTC.

This clonotype was counted at least ten times. This sequence joins TRBV28 and TRBJ2-4; D gene unclear. Looked up from germline, CDR1 is MDHEN and CDR2 is SYDVKM. The germline V and J ends were trimmed by 3 bases and 11 bases, with 14 bases remaining between them. The CDR3 runs 13 residues. The CDR3 DNA sequence: TGTGCCAGCAGTTTGAACGCGAATTATTTTCAGTACTTC. This encodes CASSLNANYFQYF.

This clonotype was counted a few times. The chain carries TRBV5-1 and TRBJ2-1, with 9 bases aligning to TRBD1. V dropped 1 base and J dropped 8; count of bases not matched to a gene: 4. Germline assignment: CDR1 SGHRS and CDR2 YFSETQ. This CDR3 comprises 14 residues. For the CDR3, the DNA is TGCGCCAGCAGCTTGATTACAGGGGGCCATGAGCAGTTCTTC. Translated, it gives CASSLITGGHEQFF.

The genes are TRBV18 and TRBJ1-5; 8 positions match TRBD1. CDR1 and CDR2 (germline): KGHSH, LQKENI. With V trimmed by 3 bases and J by 5 bases, 9 bases remained unmatched. This CDR3 is 16 amino acids long. The CDR3 region is CASSPGPGQGHQPQHF. In DNA form, the CDR3 reads TGTGCCAGCTCACCGGGCCCAGGACAGGGTCATCAGCCCCAGCATTTT.

The chain couples TRBV6-2 or TRBV6-3 to TRBJ1-2; D ambiguous. Germline lookup yields CDR1 MNHEY and CDR2 SVGEGT. This CDR3 is built from 12 residues. Deletions cut 4 bases from V and 3 bases from J, with 6 bases between. CDR3 nucleotides: TGTGCCAGCAGTTCGGCGGACTATGGCTACACCTTC. Amino acids: CASSSADYGYTF.

The rearrangement links TRBV7-2 to TRBJ1-4; D gene ambiguous. This CDR3 comprises 13 residues. V lost 5 bases to trimming and J lost 3 bases, with 7 bases between them. Germline-derived CDR1 and CDR2 are SGHTA and FQGNSA. CDR3: CASSGQSNEKLFF. The CDR3 coding sequence is TGTGCCAGCAGCGGGCAGTCTAATGAAAAACTGTTTTTT.

This clonotype was observed a single time. The DNA for the CDR3 is TGTGCCAGCTCACCACCGTCGGCTAGCTGGTCGGAGACCCAGTACTTC. Translating gives CASSPPSASWSETQYF. This chain joins TRBV18 and TRBJ2-5; possibly TRBD2 for D (5 bases). CDR1 is KGHSH and CDR2 is LQKENI in the germline V gene. Deletions cut 0 bases from V and 5 bases from J, with 16 bases between. The CDR3 consists of 16 residues.

This clonotype was seen many times. The chain employs TRBV10-3 and TRBJ1-1; no reliable D call. The V gene's germline CDR1 is ENHRY and CDR2 SYGVKD. V was cut by 6 bases and J by 4 bases, with 12 bases left in between. This CDR3 is built from 13 residues. CDR3: CAISVGSGTEAFF. CDR3 coding DNA: TGTGCCATCAGCGTTGGGTCTGGCACTGAAGCTTTCTTT.

This clonotype was seen repeatedly, ten times or more. The chain has TRBV11-2 and TRBJ2-7, with no clear D. This CDR3 comprises 12 residues. Germline-derived CDR1 and CDR2 are SGHAT and FQNNGV. Trimming stripped 1 base from V and 1 base from J, with 2 bases between. Written as DNA, the CDR3 is TGTGCCAGCAGCTTAGGTTCCTACGAGCAGTACTTC. Amino acids: CASSLGSYEQYF.

In this sample, this clonotype turned up many times. This chain links TRBV20-1 with TRBJ2-1; 8 nucleotides align to TRBD1. V lost 0 bases, J lost 4 bases, and 11 bases stayed unmatched. Germline loops: CDR1 DFQATT, CDR2 SNEGSKA (reference sequence). The CDR3 length is 17 residues. The CDR3 protein is CSARDTTGTGTYNEQFF. CDR3 DNA sequence: TGCAGTGCTAGAGACACGACCGGGACAGGCACATACAATGAGCAGTTCTTC.